The 23 T cell receptor beta chains listed next were all sequenced from one sample in a study of T cell changes during pregnancy in multiple sclerosis. Here immunoSEQ multiplex PCR was the method, and the copy in TCRdb shows in-frame clones only, minus some. Here the sample spans roughly 80,000 clones, about 91% being singletons. This material consisted of peripheral blood, taken before pregnancy. The receptors here all came from a female donor with multiple sclerosis, enrolled in a pregnancy study.

V usage is TRBV11-3 and J usage is TRBJ2-3, with 9 bases aligning to TRBD1. Looked up from germline, CDR1 is SGHNT and CDR2 is YENEEA. This CDR3 is built from 16 residues. The junction had 9 bases not matched to a gene; V was cut back by 5 bases and J by 3 bases. The chain's CDR3 is CASSHRTGTGTDTQYF. DNA of the CDR3: TGTGCCAGCAGCCACAGAACCGGGACAGGGACAGATACGCAGTATTTT.

V usage is TRBV4-3 and J usage is TRBJ1-1; D possibly corresponds to TRBD1 (6 bases). The CDR3 is made up of 15 amino acids. Germline V gene sequence: CDR1 LGHNA, CDR2 YSLEER. V was clipped by 2 bases and J by 7 bases, with 17 bases between them. The CDR3 DNA follows: TGCGCCAGCAGCCAACGTTTCGGGGGGCCGTATGAAGCTTTCTTT. It codes for CASSQRFGGPYEAFF.

To note about this clone: Just one base apart from a much larger clone, this may be a read error. V usage is TRBV28 and J usage is TRBJ2-3, with 8 bases matching TRBD2. Per germline, CDR1 MDHEN and CDR2 SYDVKM. CDR3 length: 13 amino acids. V trimming: 5 bases; J trimming: 3 bases; junction bases outside the gene matches: 1. The CDR3 DNA reads TGTGCCAGCAGTAGCGGGAGAACAGATACGCAGTATTTT. This gives the protein CASSSGRTDTQYF.

The chain recombines TRBV10-2 with TRBJ1-4; D is unresolved. Trimming pared 0 bases from V and 7 bases from J, leaving 6 bases between. The germline V gene has CDR1 WSHSY and CDR2 SAAADI. This CDR3 region has 13 residues. The CDR3 DNA reads as TGCGCCAGCAGTGAGTCGATGCGTGAAAAACTGTTTTTT. Translating it yields CASSESMREKLFF.

This clone is a singleton in its sample. This sequence joins TRBV25-1 and TRBJ2-1; 12 bases agree with TRBD2. CDR1 MGHDK and CDR2 SYGVNS come from the germline V gene. CDR3 length: 16 amino acids. The trim removed 2 bases at V and 8 bases at J, leaving 7 bases unmatched. The CDR3 DNA reads as TGTGCCAGCAGTGAAACGAGACTAGCGGGAGTCGATGAGCAGTTCTTC. It specifies CASSETRLAGVDEQFF. The variable domain in full, completed from reference TRBV25-1 and TRBJ2-1, reads EADIYQTPRYLVIGTGKKITLECSQTMGHDKMYWYQQDPGMELHLIHYSYGVNSTEKGDLSSESTVSRIRTEHFPLTLESARPSHTSQYLCASSETRLAGVDEQFFGPGTRLTVL.

The V call is TRBV6-5, the J call TRBJ1-4; tentative D call: TRBD1 (6 bases). V lost 2 bases and J 8 bases, leaving 15 bases between the germline ends. Germline CDR1 and CDR2: MNHEY and SVGAGI. This CDR3 is built from 15 residues. CDR3 in amino acids: CASSYTTGTQEKLFF. CDR3 DNA sequence: TGTGCCAGCAGTTACACGACTGGGACACAAGAAAAACTGTTTTTT.

The CDR3 loop is CATGSNQPQHF. CDR3 in DNA: TGTGCCACCGGGTCAAATCAGCCCCAGCATTTT. The rearrangement links TRBV7-9 to TRBJ1-5; D call uncertain. The germline gives CDR1 SEHNR, CDR2 FQNEAQ (reference sequence). The CDR3 runs to 11 residues. V was trimmed by 10 bases and J by 4 bases, leaving 8 bases between them.

V usage is TRBV10-3 and J usage is TRBJ2-1; 14 nucleotides match TRBD2. The length of the CDR3 is 16 residues. V was pared by 3 bases and J by 9 bases, with 7 bases of the junction left unmatched. The germline CDR1 and CDR2 sequences are ENHRY and SYGVKD. CDR3 protein: CAISELGLAGVVEQFF. CDR3 bases: TGTGCCATCAGTGAATTGGGACTAGCGGGAGTGGTTGAGCAGTTCTTC.

This clone was counted a single time. This chain connects TRBV2 to TRBJ2-1; 8 positions agree with TRBD1. J gave up 8 bases and V 6 bases, and 6 bases lay outside the gene matches. The length of the CDR3 is 13 residues. Germline-derived CDR1 and CDR2 are SNHLY and FYNNEI. In nucleotides, the CDR3 is TGTGCCAGCAGCGGGACAGGCGTCCATGAGCAGTTCTTC. It translates to CASSGTGVHEQFF.

The rearrangement joins TRBV19 to TRBJ1-1; 8 nucleotides agree with TRBD1. The CDR3 is 14 amino acids. Per the germline V gene, CDR1 is LNHDA and CDR2 is SQIVND (reference sequence). J was trimmed by 1 base and V by 6 bases; bases with no gene match: 4. The DNA for the CDR3 is TGTGCCAGTAGCCTCGGACAGGGGAACACTGAAGCTTTCTTT. Translating gives CASSLGQGNTEAFF.

The chain carries TRBV30 and TRBJ1-2; no clear D gene. Trimming left V 8 bases short and J 8 bases short, with 15 bases between. The CDR3 covers 11 residues. Germline V lookup: CDR1 GTSNPN, CDR2 SVGIG (reference sequence). The CDR3 nucleotides read TGTGCCCTACAGAACCTACAAGGCTACACCTTC. Translating it yields CALQNLQGYTF.

This chain links TRBV28 with TRBJ1-2, with D unclear. Germline lookup yields CDR1 MDHEN and CDR2 SYDVKM. Between the trimmed V and J ends, which lost 7 bases and 4 bases, there was a span of 19 bases. This CDR3 has 15 residues. DNA of the CDR3: TGTGCCAGCACCCCCATCCGCGGGCGCGTCTATGGCTACACCTTC. Its translation: CASTPIRGRVYGYTF.

The V gene is TRBV18, the J gene TRBJ1-1; D is possibly TRBD1 (5 bases). The germline V gene encodes CDR1 KGHSH and CDR2 LQKENI. V was shortened by 2 bases and J by 0 bases, with 10 bases between the two germline ends. This CDR3 is 15 amino acids long. The CDR3 region has the DNA TGTGCCAGCTCACCAGCAGGGCTCATGAACACTGAAGCTTTCTTT. It is translated as CASSPAGLMNTEAFF.

The chain joins TRBV13 to TRBJ2-1; 16 bases are a match to TRBD2. The CDR3 loop spans 20 amino acids. Germline lookup yields CDR1 PRHDT and CDR2 FYEKMQ (reference sequence). The V and J ends lost 5 bases and 0 bases, in that order; junction bases with no gene match: 10. CDR3 in amino acids: CASSHPGTSGRESSYNEQFF. For the CDR3, the DNA is TGTGCCAGCAGCCACCCCGGGACTAGCGGGAGGGAGAGCTCCTACAATGAGCAGTTCTTC.

This chain links TRBV18 with TRBJ1-2, with TRBD1 matching 9 bases. Germline CDR1 is KGHSH and CDR2 is LQKENI. The V gene end was trimmed by 5 bases and the J gene end by 1 base; junction bases not matched to a gene: 17. This CDR3 has 19 amino acids. CDR3 amino acids: CASSATIRDRVRSNYGYTF. CDR3 sequence (DNA): TGTGCCAGCTCAGCTACGATCCGGGACAGGGTTCGGAGTAACTATGGCTACACCTTC.

The chain combines TRBV29-1 with TRBJ1-1, with TRBD1 as a possible D gene (6 bases). Germline V gene data show CDR1 as SQVTM and CDR2 as ANQGSEA. This CDR3 comprises 14 residues. V was cut by 3 bases and J by 4 bases, with 15 bases left in between. The CDR3 DNA reads as TGCAGCGTTGAGCCCGGGACAAGAGCCACTGAAGCTTTCTTT. This encodes CSVEPGTRATEAFF.

The V gene is TRBV14, the J gene TRBJ2-7, with 8 positions matching TRBD1. J lost 3 bases, V lost 4 bases, and 17 bases had no gene match. Germline loops: CDR1 SGHDN, CDR2 FVKESK. The CDR3 is 18 amino acids. The DNA for the CDR3 is TGTGCCAGCAGCCTCGGACAGGGTCTCTCCCTAACTAACTACGAGCAGTACTTC. Protein sequence: CASSLGQGLSLTNYEQYF.

The V and J genes are TRBV6-5 and TRBJ2-1; no clear D gene. In germline, CDR1 is MNHEY, CDR2 SVGAGI. The CDR3 is 16 amino acids. Trimming left V 2 bases short and J 0 bases short, with 11 bases between. The CDR3 region has the DNA TGTGCCAGCAGTTACCGAAGATTCAGCTCCTACAATGAGCAGTTCTTC. It specifies CASSYRRFSSYNEQFF.

The chain joins TRBV10-3 to TRBJ1-2, with 8 bases that match TRBD1. Per the germline V gene, CDR1 is ENHRY and CDR2 is SYGVKD. This CDR3 comprises 14 residues. The J segment lost 4 bases and the V segment lost 8 bases, leaving 9 bases of the junction unmatched. The CDR3 sequence is CAIPGQGDSYGYTF. CDR3 nucleotides: TGTGCCATCCCTGGACAGGGAGATTCCTATGGCTACACCTTC.

The chain is built from TRBV5-6 and TRBJ2-7, with 12 nucleotides matching TRBD1. Germline CDR1 reads SGHDT; CDR2 reads YYEEEE. The CDR3 is 16 amino acids. V dropped 2 bases and J dropped 5; count of bases not matched to a gene: 8. This CDR3 reads CASSFGAGTGGNEQYF. The CDR3 coding sequence is TGTGCCAGCAGCTTTGGCGCCGGGACAGGGGGCAACGAGCAGTACTTC.

The chain uses TRBV5-1 and TRBJ2-1; tentatively, D is TRBD2 (5 bases). The CDR3 consists of 15 residues. The germline V gene has CDR1 SGHRS and CDR2 YFSETQ. V was pared by 0 bases and J by 2 bases, with 9 bases between. CDR3 in amino acids: CASSLVFSAYNEQFF. CDR3 sequence (DNA): TGCGCCAGCAGCTTGGTGTTTAGCGCCTACAATGAGCAGTTCTTC.

This clone has only one observation. The rearrangement joins TRBV27 to TRBJ1-3; the D gene is possibly TRBD1 (6 bases). From germline, CDR1 is MNHEY and CDR2 SMNVEV (reference sequence). The CDR3 runs to 14 residues. The ends were cut back, 7 bases at V and 3 bases at J, with 13 bases in the middle. The CDR3 DNA reads TGTGCCAGCAAGTTGCAGGGGAATGGAAACACCATATATTTT. Translation: CASKLQGNGNTIYF.

This chain links TRBV5-4 with TRBJ1-1, with 8 bases lining up with TRBD1. The V gene's germline CDR1 is SGHNT and CDR2 YYREEE (reference sequence). CDR3 length: 14 residues. Unmatched junction bases numbered 5, after V lost 4 bases and J lost 3 bases. The CDR3 protein is CASSPRQGHTEAFF. CDR3 DNA: TGTGCCAGCAGCCCTCGACAGGGGCACACTGAAGCTTTCTTT. Based on the CDR3 plus reference TRBV5-4 and TRBJ1-1, the full variable domain is ETGVTQSPTHLIKTRGQQVTLRCSSQSGHNTVSWYQQALGQGPQFIFQYYREEENGRGNFPPRFSGLQFPNYSSELNVNALELDDSALYLCASSPRQGHTEAFFGQGTRLTVV.